The source of this T cell receptor (beta chain) is a study of T cells in Graves' hyperthyroidism and ophthalmopathy. Turning to the study itself: Peripheral blood collection took place at initial diagnosis, before any treatment.

From RNA transcripts, TCR beta CDR3 regions were amplified. Researchers ran a first-round RT-PCR on the TCR CDR3 using the HTBI primer set. TCRdb used MiXCR to reprocess the multiplex PCR reads, holding one entry per CDR3 protein. The table lists under 800,000 distinct CDR3 sequences, less than 15% of them singletons. Remarks on this clonotype: Antigen unknown.

The study defined stable Graves' hyperthyroidism as no ophthalmopathy progression within 18 months. Regarding the study as a whole: Blood shared most expanded thyroid clonotypes above 0.001.

The V gene's germline CDR1 is SQVTM and CDR2 ANQGSEA. The germline V and J ends were trimmed by 3 bases and 4 bases, with 11 bases remaining between them. The CDR3 runs 13 residues. V usage is TRBV29-1 and J usage is TRBJ2-3; no firm D call. This receptor was taken from a woman aged 18-35 years with Graves' hyperthyroidism. The sequencing sample was made of blood. CDR3 DNA sequence: TGCAGCGTTGATGGGCCCCCACCAGATACGCAGTATTTT. This sequence encodes CSVDGPPPDTQYF.